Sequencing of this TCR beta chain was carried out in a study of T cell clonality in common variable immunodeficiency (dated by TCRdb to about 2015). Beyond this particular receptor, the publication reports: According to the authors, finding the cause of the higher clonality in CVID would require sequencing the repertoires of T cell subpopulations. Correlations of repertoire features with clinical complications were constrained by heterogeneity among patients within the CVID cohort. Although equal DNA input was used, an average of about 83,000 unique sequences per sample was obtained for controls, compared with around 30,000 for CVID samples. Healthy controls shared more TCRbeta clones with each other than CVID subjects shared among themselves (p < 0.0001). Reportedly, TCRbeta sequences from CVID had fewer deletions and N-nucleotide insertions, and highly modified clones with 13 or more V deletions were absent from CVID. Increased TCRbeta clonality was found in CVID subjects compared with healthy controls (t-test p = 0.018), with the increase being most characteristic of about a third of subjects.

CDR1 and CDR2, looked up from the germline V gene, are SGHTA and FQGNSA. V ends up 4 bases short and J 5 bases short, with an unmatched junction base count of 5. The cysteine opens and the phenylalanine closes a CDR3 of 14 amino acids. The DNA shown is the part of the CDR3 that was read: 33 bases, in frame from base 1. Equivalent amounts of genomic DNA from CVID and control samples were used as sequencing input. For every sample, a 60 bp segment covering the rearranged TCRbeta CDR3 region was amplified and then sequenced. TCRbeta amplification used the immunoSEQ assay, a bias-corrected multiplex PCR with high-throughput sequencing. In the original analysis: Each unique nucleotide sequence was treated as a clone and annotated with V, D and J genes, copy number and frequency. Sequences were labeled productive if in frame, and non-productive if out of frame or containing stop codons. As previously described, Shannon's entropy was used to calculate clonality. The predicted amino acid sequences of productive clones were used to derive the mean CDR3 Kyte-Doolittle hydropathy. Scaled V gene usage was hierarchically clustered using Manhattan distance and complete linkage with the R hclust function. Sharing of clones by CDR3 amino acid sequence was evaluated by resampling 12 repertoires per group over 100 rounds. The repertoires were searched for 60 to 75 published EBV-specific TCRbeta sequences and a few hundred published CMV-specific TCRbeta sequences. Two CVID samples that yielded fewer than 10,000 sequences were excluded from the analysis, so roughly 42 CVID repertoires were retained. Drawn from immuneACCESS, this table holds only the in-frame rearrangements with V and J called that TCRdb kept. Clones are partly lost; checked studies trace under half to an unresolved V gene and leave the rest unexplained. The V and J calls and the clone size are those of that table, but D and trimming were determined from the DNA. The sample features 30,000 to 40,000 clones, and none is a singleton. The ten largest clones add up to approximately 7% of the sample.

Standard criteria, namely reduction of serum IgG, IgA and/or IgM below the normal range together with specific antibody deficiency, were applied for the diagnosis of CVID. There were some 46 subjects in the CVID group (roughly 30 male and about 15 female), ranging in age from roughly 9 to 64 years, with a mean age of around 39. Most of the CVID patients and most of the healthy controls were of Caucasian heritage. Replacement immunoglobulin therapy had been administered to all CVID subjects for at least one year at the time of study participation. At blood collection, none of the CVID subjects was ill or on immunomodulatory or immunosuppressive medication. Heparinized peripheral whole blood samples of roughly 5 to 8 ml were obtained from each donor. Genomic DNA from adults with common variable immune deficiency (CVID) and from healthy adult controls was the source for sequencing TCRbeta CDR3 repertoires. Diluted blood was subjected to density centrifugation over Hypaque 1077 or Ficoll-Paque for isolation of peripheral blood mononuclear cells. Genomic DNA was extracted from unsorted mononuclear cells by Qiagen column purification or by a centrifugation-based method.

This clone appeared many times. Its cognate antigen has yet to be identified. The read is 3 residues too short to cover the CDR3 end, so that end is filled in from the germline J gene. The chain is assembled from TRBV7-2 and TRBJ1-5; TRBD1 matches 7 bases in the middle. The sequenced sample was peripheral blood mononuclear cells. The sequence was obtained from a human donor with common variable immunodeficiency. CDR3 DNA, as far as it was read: TGTGCCAGCAGCTCCGGACAGGCATATCAGCCC. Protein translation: CASSSGQAYQP. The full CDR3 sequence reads CASSSGQAYQPQHF. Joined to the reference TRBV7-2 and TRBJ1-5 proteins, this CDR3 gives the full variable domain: GAGVSQSPSNKVTEKGKDVELRCDPISGHTALYWYRQSLGQGLEFLIYFQGNSAPDKSGLPSDRFSAERTGGSVSTLTIQRTQQEDSAVYLCASSSGQAYQPQHFGDGTRLSIL.